These T cell receptor beta chains were read from a single sample in a study of T cells after yellow fever vaccination. TCRdb re-called the 5' RACE reads with MiXCR, one entry per CDR3 protein. The sample shows a few hundred thousand distinct CDR3 sequences, roughly 5.6% of them seen only once. The starting material was CD4+ T cells sorted from PBMCs, obtained on the day of the yellow fever booster vaccination. The receptor set was obtained from a man in his late teens or twenties who received the YFV17D yellow fever vaccine. Each CDR3 is given with its conserved first and last residue. The order of the fields is clone size, J gene, V gene, CDR3 protein. Clone size is shown for a subset of rows, as once, few, many or a class of expanded clone.

.,TRBJ1-4,TRBV10-3,CAVGISDEKLFF
few,TRBJ1-5,TRBV6-1,CASSEGARNQPQHF
many,TRBJ2-2,TRBV4-1,CASSQVIQSTGELFF
.,TRBJ2-7,TRBV20-1,CSARDRRGIVYEQYF
few,TRBJ1-4,TRBV7-2,CASRDSSNEKLFF
many,TRBJ2-3,TRBV5-1,CASSLYVSADTQYF
.,TRBJ2-3,TRBV3-1,CASSQAVGTQYF
many,TRBJ1-1,TRBV12-3/TRBV12-4,CASSTQATEAFF
.,TRBJ1-1,TRBV3-1,CASSQAQISEAFF
few,TRBJ2-5,TRBV4-3,CASSSGLAGGETQYF
.,TRBJ2-1,TRBV6-2/TRBV6-3,CASSYSSGGPNEQFF
.,TRBJ2-1,TRBV5-1,CASAVGASNVDEQFF
few,TRBJ1-4,TRBV28,CASSLTAGPNEKLFF
many,TRBJ2-4,TRBV28,CASSSSGQGHIQYF
few,TRBJ1-1,TRBV4-3,CASSQGGDATLAFF
many,TRBJ2-3,TRBV7-9,CASSRYPGADTQYF
.,TRBJ1-6,TRBV4-3,CASSQEVAAIQGPNSPLHF
many,TRBJ2-2,TRBV2,CASRRGWTGELFF
many,TRBJ2-3,TRBV5-1,CASSLGHPNTDTQYF
.,TRBJ2-2,TRBV5-1,CASSYLAGRAGELFF
few,TRBJ1-5,TRBV9,CASSVGTAPDQPQHF
.,TRBJ2-3,TRBV2,CASSVPHRSADTQYF
.,TRBJ2-1,TRBV5-4,CASSSQAGGGFGEQFF
many,TRBJ1-4,TRBV7-2,CASSRDRGGEKLFF
few,TRBJ2-2,TRBV7-3,CASSRTSGSTGELFF
few,TRBJ1-5,TRBV19,CASSTLGQGNQPQHF
.,TRBJ1-4,TRBV29-1,CSVGNRQGGTVF
.,TRBJ2-7,TRBV10-2,CASSESAGSTYEQYF
.,TRBJ2-1,TRBV4-3,CASSQELSRDVYNEQFF
many,TRBJ2-3,TRBV29-1,CSVDPTSGGITDTQYF
.,TRBJ1-2,TRBV6-5,CASRTGQGAWFYGYTF
.,TRBJ1-2,TRBV6-2/TRBV6-3,CASTRSQGSHGYTF
few,TRBJ1-1,TRBV20-1,CSASPSPRLNTEAFF
many,TRBJ1-1,TRBV6-5,CASSYEGRVPEAFF
few,TRBJ2-5,TRBV1,CTSSQDPPRGGLETQYF
.,TRBJ2-5,TRBV3-1,CASSPPRERGQETQYF
many,TRBJ2-5,TRBV27,CASSGGKWVQETQYF
many,TRBJ2-1,TRBV4-3,CASSQVSGYNEQFF
many,TRBJ1-3,TRBV7-2,CASSLAVGGGNTIYF
few,TRBJ1-5,TRBV19,CASSKENQPQHF
many,TRBJ2-1,TRBV11-2,CASSLASPFGDNEQFF
.,TRBJ2-7,TRBV18,CASSPQGQSSYEQYF
few,TRBJ1-2,TRBV2,CASSVRETGGYTF
.,TRBJ2-6,TRBV4-1,CASSQGGARVPSGANVLTF
many,TRBJ2-3,TRBV28,CATHRRDRGPDTQYF
.,TRBJ1-1,TRBV20-1,CSARQGSNTEAFF
few,TRBJ2-1,TRBV4-1,CASSPGQGGLDEQFF
.,TRBJ2-7,TRBV7-8,CASSTGGEQYF
.,TRBJ1-6,TRBV10-3,CAISEGNGNRRSPLHF
few,TRBJ2-3,TRBV3-1,CASSQDDRATDTQYF
few,TRBJ2-2,TRBV9,CASWPGTGTPNTGELFF
many,TRBJ1-2,TRBV5-1,CASATENRAYGYTF
few,TRBJ1-2,TRBV5-1,CASSSTPDSRGGYTF
many,TRBJ2-5,TRBV7-2,CASSFAGSETQYF
.,TRBJ1-2,TRBV20-1,CSAQTPGQGIVGYTF
many,TRBJ2-5,TRBV5-4,CASSSSAGGAGETQYF
few,TRBJ2-2,TRBV7-3,CASSASGTEGTGELFF
many,TRBJ2-1,TRBV30,CAWSPVGGQFF
few,TRBJ1-2,TRBV6-1,CASSDPGIGYTF
few,TRBJ2-7,TRBV18,CASSPWTSPYEQYF